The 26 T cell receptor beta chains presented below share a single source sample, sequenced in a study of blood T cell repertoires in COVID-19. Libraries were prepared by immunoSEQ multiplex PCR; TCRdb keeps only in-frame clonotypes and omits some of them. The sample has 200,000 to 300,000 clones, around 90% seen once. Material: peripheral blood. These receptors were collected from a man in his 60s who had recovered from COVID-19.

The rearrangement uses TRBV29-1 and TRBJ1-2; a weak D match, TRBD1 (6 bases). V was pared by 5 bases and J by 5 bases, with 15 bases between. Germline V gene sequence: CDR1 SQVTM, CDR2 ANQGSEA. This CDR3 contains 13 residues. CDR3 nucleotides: TGCAGCGTTCGACAGGTTGGGAAGTATGGCTACACCTTC. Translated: CSVRQVGKYGYTF. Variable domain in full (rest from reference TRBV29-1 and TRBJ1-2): SAVISQKPSRDICQRGTSLTIQCQVDSQVTMMFWYRQQPGQSLTLIATANQGSEATYESGFVIDKFPISRPNLTFSTLTVSNMSPEDSSIYLCSVRQVGKYGYTFGSGTRLTVV.

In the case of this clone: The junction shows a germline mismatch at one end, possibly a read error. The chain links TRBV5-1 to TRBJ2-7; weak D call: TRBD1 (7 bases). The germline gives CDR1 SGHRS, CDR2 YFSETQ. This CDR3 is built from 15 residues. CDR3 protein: CASSLQDDRVGGTSF. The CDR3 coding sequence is TGCGCCAGCAGCTTGCAGGATGACAGGGTCGGGGGCACTTCATTC. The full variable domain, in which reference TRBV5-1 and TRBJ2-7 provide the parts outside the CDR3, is KAGVTQTPRYLIKTRGQQVTLSCSPISGHRSVSWYQQTPGQGLQFLFEYFSETQRNKGNFPGRFSGRQFSNSRSEMNVSTLELGDSALYLCASSLQDDRVGGTSFGPGTRLTVT.

The DNA for the CDR3 is TGTGCCATCAGTGAGTTGGGGGGAGGTAGCGGGGGGACGACTAGCACAGATACGCAGTATTTT. This sequence encodes CAISELGGGSGGTTSTDTQYF. The rearrangement uses TRBV10-3 and TRBJ2-3; 10 bases map to TRBD2. The V and J ends lost 1 base and 0 bases, in that order; junction bases with no gene match: 16. The CDR3 covers 21 residues. Germline V gives CDR1 ENHRY, CDR2 SYGVKD.

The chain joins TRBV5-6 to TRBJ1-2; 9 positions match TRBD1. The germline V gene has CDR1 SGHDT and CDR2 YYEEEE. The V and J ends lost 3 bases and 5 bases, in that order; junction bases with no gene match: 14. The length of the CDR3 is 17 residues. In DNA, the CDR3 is TGTGCCAGCAGCTCCGAGTGGGGACAGGGCTCACTATATGGCTACACCTTC. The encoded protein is CASSSEWGQGSLYGYTF.

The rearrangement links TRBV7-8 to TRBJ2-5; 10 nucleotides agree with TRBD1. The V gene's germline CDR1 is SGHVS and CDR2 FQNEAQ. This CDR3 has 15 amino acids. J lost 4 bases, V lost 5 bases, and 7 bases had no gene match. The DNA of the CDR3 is TGTGCCAGCAGCCGAGACAGGGGGCTTCGAGAGACCCAGTACTTC. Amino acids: CASSRDRGLRETQYF. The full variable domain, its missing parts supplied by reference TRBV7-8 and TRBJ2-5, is GAGVSQSPRYKVAKRGQDVALRCDPISGHVSLFWYQQALGQGPEFLTYFQNEAQLDKSGLPSDRFFAERPEGSVSTLKIQRTQQEDSAVYLCASSRDRGLRETQYFGPGTRLLVL.

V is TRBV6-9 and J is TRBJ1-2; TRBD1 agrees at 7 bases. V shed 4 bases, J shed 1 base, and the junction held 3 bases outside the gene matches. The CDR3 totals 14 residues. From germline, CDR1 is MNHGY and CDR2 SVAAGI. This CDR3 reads CASSWDSYNYGYTF. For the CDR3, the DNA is TGTGCCAGCAGTTGGGACAGCTATAACTATGGCTACACCTTC.

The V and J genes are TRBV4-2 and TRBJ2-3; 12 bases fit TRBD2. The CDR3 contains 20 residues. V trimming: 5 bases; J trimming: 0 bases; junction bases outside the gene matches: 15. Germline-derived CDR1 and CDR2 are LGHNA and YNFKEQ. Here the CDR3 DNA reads TGTGCCAGCAGCGGAACCCTAGGACTAGCGGGGTTTTCTAGCACAGATACGCAGTATTTT. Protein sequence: CASSGTLGLAGFSSTDTQYF.

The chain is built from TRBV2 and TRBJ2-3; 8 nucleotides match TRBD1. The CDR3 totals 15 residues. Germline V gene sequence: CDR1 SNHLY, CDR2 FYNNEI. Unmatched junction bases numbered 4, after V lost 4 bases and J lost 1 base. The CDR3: CASSAGQGRTDTQYF. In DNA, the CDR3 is TGTGCCAGCAGTGCAGGACAGGGCCGCACAGATACGCAGTATTTT.

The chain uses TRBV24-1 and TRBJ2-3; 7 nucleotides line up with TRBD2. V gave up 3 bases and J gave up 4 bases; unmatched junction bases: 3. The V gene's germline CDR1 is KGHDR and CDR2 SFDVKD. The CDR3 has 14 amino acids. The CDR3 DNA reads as TGTGCCACCAGTGATGCGGGGGAGGCAGATACGCAGTATTTT. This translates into CATSDAGEADTQYF.

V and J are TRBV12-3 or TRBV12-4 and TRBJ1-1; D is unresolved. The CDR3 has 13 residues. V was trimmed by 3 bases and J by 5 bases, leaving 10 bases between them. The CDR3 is CASSFTGDTEAFF. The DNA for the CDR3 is TGTGCCAGCAGTTTCACGGGTGATACTGAAGCTTTCTTT.

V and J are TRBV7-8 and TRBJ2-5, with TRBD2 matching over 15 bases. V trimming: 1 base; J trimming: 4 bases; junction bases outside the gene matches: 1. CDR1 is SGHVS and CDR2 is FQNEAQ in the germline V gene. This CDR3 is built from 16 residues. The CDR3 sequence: CASSLVGLAGGETQYF. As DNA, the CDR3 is TGTGCCAGCAGCTTAGTGGGACTAGCGGGGGGAGAGACCCAGTACTTC.

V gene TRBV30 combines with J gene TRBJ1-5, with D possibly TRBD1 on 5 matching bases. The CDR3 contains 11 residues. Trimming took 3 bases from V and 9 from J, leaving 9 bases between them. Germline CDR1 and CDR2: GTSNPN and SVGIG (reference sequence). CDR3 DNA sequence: TGTGCCTGGAGGGCCGGGGGGCCCCAGCATTTT. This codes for CAWRAGGPQHF.

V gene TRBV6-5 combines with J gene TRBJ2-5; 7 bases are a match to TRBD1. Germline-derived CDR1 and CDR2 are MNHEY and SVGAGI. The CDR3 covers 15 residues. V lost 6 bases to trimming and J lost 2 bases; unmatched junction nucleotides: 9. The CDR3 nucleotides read TGTGCCAGCAGGGGCACAGGGGCTGGTCAAGAGACCCAGTACTTC. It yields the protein CASRGTGAGQETQYF.

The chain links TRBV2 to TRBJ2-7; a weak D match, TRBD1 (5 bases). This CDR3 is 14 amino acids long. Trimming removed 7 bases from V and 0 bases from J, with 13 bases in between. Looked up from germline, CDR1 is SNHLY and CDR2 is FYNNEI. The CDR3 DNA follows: TGTGCCAGCATATTCATAAGGGGCTCCTACGAGCAGTACTTC. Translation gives CASIFIRGSYEQYF.

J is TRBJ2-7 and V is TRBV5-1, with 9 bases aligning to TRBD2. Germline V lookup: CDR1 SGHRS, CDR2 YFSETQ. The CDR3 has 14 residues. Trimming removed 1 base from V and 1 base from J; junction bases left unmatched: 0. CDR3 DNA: TGCGCCAGCAGCTTGACTAGCGGGTCCTACGAGCAGTACTTC. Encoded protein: CASSLTSGSYEQYF.

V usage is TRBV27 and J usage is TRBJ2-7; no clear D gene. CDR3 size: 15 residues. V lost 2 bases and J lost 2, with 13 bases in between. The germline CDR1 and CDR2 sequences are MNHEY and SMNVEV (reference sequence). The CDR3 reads CASSLGPTRTYEQYF. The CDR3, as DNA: TGTGCCAGCAGTTTAGGCCCGACGCGGACCTACGAGCAGTACTTC.

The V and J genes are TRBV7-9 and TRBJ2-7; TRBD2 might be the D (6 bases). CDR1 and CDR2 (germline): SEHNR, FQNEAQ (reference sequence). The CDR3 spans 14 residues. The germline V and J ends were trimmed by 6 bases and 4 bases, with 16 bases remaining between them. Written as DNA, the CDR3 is TGTGCCAGCAGTAGGGACGGGGGACCGTACGAGCAGTACTTC. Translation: CASSRDGGPYEQYF.

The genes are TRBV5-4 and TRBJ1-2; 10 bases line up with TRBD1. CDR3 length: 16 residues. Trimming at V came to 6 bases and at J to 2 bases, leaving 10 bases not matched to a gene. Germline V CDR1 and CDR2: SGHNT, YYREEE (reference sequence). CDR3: CASIQDRGDSNYGYTF. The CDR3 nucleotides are TGTGCCAGCATCCAGGACAGGGGGGATTCAAACTATGGCTACACCTTC. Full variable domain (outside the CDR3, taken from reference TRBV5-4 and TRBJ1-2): ETGVTQSPTHLIKTRGQQVTLRCSSQSGHNTVSWYQQALGQGPQFIFQYYREEENGRGNFPPRFSGLQFPNYSSELNVNALELDDSALYLCASIQDRGDSNYGYTFGSGTRLTVV.

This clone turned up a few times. Here the CDR3 reads CSARMATEAFF. The CDR3 region has the DNA TGCAGTGCTAGAATGGCCACTGAAGCTTTCTTT. The chain combines TRBV20-1 with TRBJ1-1, with D unresolved. The V gene's germline CDR1 is DFQATT and CDR2 SNEGSKA (reference sequence). This CDR3 is built from 11 residues. Trimming cost V 2 bases and J 4 bases, with 5 bases left between them.

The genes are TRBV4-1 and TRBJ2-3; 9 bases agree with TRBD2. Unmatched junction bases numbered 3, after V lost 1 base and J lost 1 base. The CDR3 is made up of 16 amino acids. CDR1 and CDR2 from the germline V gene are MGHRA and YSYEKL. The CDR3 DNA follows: TGCGCCAGCAGCCAAGCTTTAGCGGGGGGCACAGATACGCAGTATTTT. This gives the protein CASSQALAGGTDTQYF.

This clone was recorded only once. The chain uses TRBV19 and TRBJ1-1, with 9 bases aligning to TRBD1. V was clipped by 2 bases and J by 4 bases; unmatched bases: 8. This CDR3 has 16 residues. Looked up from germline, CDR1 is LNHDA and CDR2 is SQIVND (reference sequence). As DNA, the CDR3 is TGTGCCAGTAGTATAATATCGACAGGGGGATTCACTGAAGCTTTCTTT. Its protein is CASSIISTGGFTEAFF.

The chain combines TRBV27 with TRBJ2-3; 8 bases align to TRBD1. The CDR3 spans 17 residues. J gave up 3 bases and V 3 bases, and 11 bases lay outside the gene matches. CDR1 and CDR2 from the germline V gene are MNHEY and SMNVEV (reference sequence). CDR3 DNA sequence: TGTGCCAGCAGTTTGCGGGCAGGGGGCGTGGGGACAGATACGCAGTATTTT. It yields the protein CASSLRAGGVGTDTQYF.

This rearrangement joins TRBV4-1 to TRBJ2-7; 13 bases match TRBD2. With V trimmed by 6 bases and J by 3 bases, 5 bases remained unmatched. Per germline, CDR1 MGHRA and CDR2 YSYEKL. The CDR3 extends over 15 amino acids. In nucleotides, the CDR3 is TGCGCCAGCAGTCAGACTAGCGGGGGGCTCTACGAGCAGTACTTC. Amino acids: CASSQTSGGLYEQYF.

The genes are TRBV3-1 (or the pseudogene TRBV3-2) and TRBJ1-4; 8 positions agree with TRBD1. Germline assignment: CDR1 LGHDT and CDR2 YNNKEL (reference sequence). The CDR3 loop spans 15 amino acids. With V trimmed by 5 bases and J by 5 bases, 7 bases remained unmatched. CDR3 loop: CASSAWTGSNEKLFF. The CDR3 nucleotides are TGTGCCAGCAGCGCCTGGACAGGGTCAAATGAAAAACTGTTTTTT.

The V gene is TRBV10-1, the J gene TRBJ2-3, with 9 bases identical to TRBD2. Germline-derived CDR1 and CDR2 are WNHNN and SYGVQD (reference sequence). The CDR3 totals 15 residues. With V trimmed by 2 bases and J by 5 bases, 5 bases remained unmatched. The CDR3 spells CASSEAGGQIDTQYF. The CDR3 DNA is TGCGCCAGCAGTGAGGCGGGGGGGCAGATAGATACGCAGTATTTT.

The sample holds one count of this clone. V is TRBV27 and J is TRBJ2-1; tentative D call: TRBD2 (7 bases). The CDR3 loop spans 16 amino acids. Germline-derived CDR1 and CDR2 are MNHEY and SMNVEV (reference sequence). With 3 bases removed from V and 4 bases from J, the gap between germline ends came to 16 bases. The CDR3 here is CASSFGGGGRYNEQFF. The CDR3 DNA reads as TGTGCCAGCAGTTTTGGAGGGGGGGGGCGATACAATGAGCAGTTCTTC.